A selection of T cell receptor beta chains follows, all from one sample in a study of blood T cell repertoires in COVID-19. Sequenced by immunoSEQ multiplex PCR; TCRdb stores in-frame clones only, minus some. The sample consists of 190,000 or so clones, around four fifths of them appearing once. The sequenced sample consisted of peripheral blood. These receptors originate from a man aged 60 to 75 with COVID-19, enrolled during active disease. Each CDR3 is given with its conserved first and last residue. The order of the fields is D gene, clone size, J gene, V gene, CDR3 DNA, CDR3 protein. D genes are given only for firm matches. Clone size appears in some rows only: once, few, many, or a class for an expanded clone.

>.|.|TRBJ1-2|TRBV18
TGTGCCAGCTCACCACAGGGGAACTATGGCTACACCTTC
CASSPQGNYGYTF
>TRBD1|.|TRBJ1-6|TRBV27
TGTGCCAGCAGTTTTGACAGGGATAATTCACCCCTCCACTTT
CASSFDRDNSPLHF
>.|few|TRBJ1-5|TRBV5-1
TGCGCCAGCAGCTTGGACGGCGCGGTATTTCAGCCCCAGCATTTT
CASSLDGAVFQPQHF
>.|.|TRBJ1-5|TRBV7-8
TGTGCCAGCAGGATGGGGGCCTCCAATCAGCCCCAGCATTTT
CASRMGASNQPQHF
>.|.|TRBJ1-2|TRBV2
TGTGCCAGCAGTCCTTTTTTGCTCCGGGAAGGCTACACCTTC
CASSPFLLREGYTF
>TRBD1|.|TRBJ1-4|TRBV30
TGTGCCTGGAGTGTCTCTGGCAGGGGGCGGGCGGCTGAAAAACTGTTTTTT
CAWSVSGRGRAAEKLFF
>TRBD1|.|TRBJ1-5|TRBV19
TGTGCCAGTACCGCGGACAGGGGGTTTTTTGGGGACAATCAGCCCCAGCATTTT
CASTADRGFFGDNQPQHF
>.|.|TRBJ1-1|TRBV19
TGTGCCAGTATTTCAGAGAACACTGAAGCTTTCTTT
CASISENTEAFF
>.|.|TRBJ1-2|TRBV5-6
TGTGCCAGCAGCTTGAGAGGGCCCTATGGCTACACCTTC
CASSLRGPYGYTF
>TRBD1|once|TRBJ1-6|TRBV7-6
TGTGCCAGCAGCGCAACAGGGGGCTATAATTCACCCCTCCACTTT
CASSATGGYNSPLHF
>.|.|TRBJ1-1|TRBV18
TGTGCCAGCTCACCGTCGGGGGAGAAAGCTTTCTTT
CASSPSGEKAFF
>TRBD1|.|TRBJ2-7|TRBV3-1/TRBV3-2
TGTGCCAGCAGAGGGACAGGGGAATCCTACGAGCAGTACTTC
CASRGTGESYEQYF
>TRBD2|.|TRBJ2-1|TRBV7-3
TGTGCCAGCAGCTTAGGCCTAGCGGGAGGAAATGAGCAGTTCTTC
CASSLGLAGGNEQFF
>.|.|TRBJ2-2|TRBV11-3
TGTGCCAGCAGCTTATCCACCCCGTGGAATGGGAGGACCGGGGAGCTGTTTTTT
CASSLSTPWNGRTGELFF
>TRBD1|.|TRBJ1-2|TRBV6-5
TGTGCCAGCAGTTTGGAAACCGGGACAGGCTATGGCTACACCTTC
CASSLETGTGYGYTF
>TRBD1|.|TRBJ1-2|TRBV19
TGTGCCAGTAGTATCCAGGGGGTTGTTGGCTATGGCTACACCTTC
CASSIQGVVGYGYTF
>.|.|TRBJ2-2|TRBV9
TGTGCCAGCAGCGTGACAGGCGACCCTGGCACCGGGGAGCTGTTTTTT
CASSVTGDPGTGELFF
>TRBD1|.|TRBJ1-6|TRBV6-5
TGTGCCAGCAGCTCGGGACAGGGGACACCCCTCCACTTT
CASSSGQGTPLHF
>TRBD2|.|TRBJ2-1|TRBV24-1
TGTGCCACCAGTGACTCTGGACTAGCGGGAGGGTCCTACAATGAGCAGTTCTTC
CATSDSGLAGGSYNEQFF
>TRBD1|.|TRBJ1-2|TRBV28
TGTGCCAGCAGCCTTGGGACAGGATTAAGGCATGGCTACACCTTC
CASSLGTGLRHGYTF
>.|.|TRBJ1-5|TRBV30
TGTGCCTGGAGTCTCGGTAGCAATCAGCCCCAGCATTTT
CAWSLGSNQPQHF
>.|.|TRBJ1-3|TRBV6-5
TGTGCCAGCAGTTACAGCGACAGGAGCGCTGGAAACACCATATATTTT
CASSYSDRSAGNTIYF
>TRBD1|.|TRBJ1-1|TRBV7-2
TGTGCCAGCAGCTTAGAGGGGGCCGGGGGCACTGAAGCTTTCTTT
CASSLEGAGGTEAFF
>TRBD1|.|TRBJ1-2|TRBV28
TGTGCCAGCAGTTTGGGGGACAGGCCAGGGTATGGCTACACCTTC
CASSLGDRPGYGYTF
>.|.|TRBJ1-5|TRBV10-2
TGCGCCAGCAGTAACAGGTATAGCAATCAGCCCCAGCATTTT
CASSNRYSNQPQHF
>TRBD1|.|TRBJ1-1|TRBV20-1
TGCAGTGCTAGTGGTGGGCAGGGGGTCACTGAAGCTTTCTTT
CSASGGQGVTEAFF
>.|.|TRBJ2-7|TRBV5-1
TGCGCCAGCCTTAGAGATCCAGGGAACTACGAGCAGTACTTC
CASLRDPGNYEQYF
>.|few|TRBJ2-5|TRBV27
TGTGCCAGCAGCGAGGCCTTCCAAGAGACCCAGTACTTC
CASSEAFQETQYF
>TRBD1|.|TRBJ2-7|TRBV25-1
TGTGCCAGCACCCGGGACAGTTTACGGCTGTACTTC
CASTRDSLRLYF
>.|.|TRBJ1-2|TRBV27
TGTGCCAGCGGGAGTGGGACCGGGGGGATTTATGGCTACACCTTC
CASGSGTGGIYGYTF
>.|once|TRBJ1-1|TRBV29-1
TGCAGCGCCTCATGGACATTTGGCACTGAAGCTTTCTTT
CSASWTFGTEAFF
>.|.|TRBJ2-6|TRBV21-1
TGTGCCAGCAGCAACCCGGAGGGCGCTAGGGCCAACGTCCTGACTTTC
CASSNPEGARANVLTF
>.|.|TRBJ1-3|TRBV30
TGTGCCTGGAGTGTATCCGGTGGAAACACCATATATTTT
CAWSVSGGNTIYF
>TRBD1|.|TRBJ1-1|TRBV27
TGTGCCAGCAGCCCCGCAGGGGGCTTCACTGAAGCTTTCTTT
CASSPAGGFTEAFF
>TRBD1|.|TRBJ1-5|TRBV18
TGTGCCAGCTCACATCGACAGGGGGCCGGGCAGCCCCAGCATTTT
CASSHRQGAGQPQHF
>.|.|TRBJ1-1|TRBV30
TGTGCCTGGAGTGCCGACAGGTATCGGGTGAACACTGAAGCTTTCTTT
CAWSADRYRVNTEAFF
>TRBD1|.|TRBJ2-3|TRBV9
TGTGCCAGCAGCGTAGCAGGACAGGGGGCCACAGATACGCAGTATTTT
CASSVAGQGATDTQYF
>.|.|TRBJ1-1|TRBV4-2
TGTGCCAGCAGCCTAGGCGAGGGAATGAACACTGAAGCTTTCTTT
CASSLGEGMNTEAFF
>.|.|TRBJ1-6|TRBV7-9
TGTGCCAGCAGCTTACCCCGGTCACCCCTCCACTTT
CASSLPRSPLHF